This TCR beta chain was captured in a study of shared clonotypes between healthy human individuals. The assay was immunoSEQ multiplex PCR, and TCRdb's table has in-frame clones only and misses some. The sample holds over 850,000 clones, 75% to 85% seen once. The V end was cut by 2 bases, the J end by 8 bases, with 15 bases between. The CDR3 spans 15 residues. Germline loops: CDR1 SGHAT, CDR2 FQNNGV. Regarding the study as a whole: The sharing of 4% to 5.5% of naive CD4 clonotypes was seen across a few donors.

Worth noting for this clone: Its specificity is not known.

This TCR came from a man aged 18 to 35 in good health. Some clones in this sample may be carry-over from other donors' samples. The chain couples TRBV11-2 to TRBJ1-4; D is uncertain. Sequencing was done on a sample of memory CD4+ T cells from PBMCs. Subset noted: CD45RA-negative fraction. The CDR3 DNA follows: TGTGCCAGCAGCTTAACCAGCCCAATAGGGGAAAAACTGTTTTTT. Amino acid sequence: CASSLTSPIGEKLFF.